A single sample is the source of the 26 T cell receptor beta chains below, sequenced in a study of CD8+CD57+ T cells in acquired aplastic anemia (dated by TCRdb to the late 2010s). Sequencing was performed on an Illumina HiSeq 2000. Genomic DNA was used as template for profiling of TCR beta VDJ combinations and CDR3 sequences. Using fastp at Q25 and MiXCR, TCRdb reprocessed the public reads and kept productive beta chains. Entries that share a CDR3 protein sequence are merged under the most common genes and DNA. Recorded for this sample are under 200,000 distinct CDR3 sequences; around half of them occurred a single time. The top ten clones comprise approximately 3% of the sample. The patients picked for sequencing were ones in whom flow cytometry had shown an expansion of CD8+CD57+ cells. Sequenced sample: sorted CD4+, CD8+, or CD8+CD57+ T cells (not recorded which) from PBMCs. These receptors all stem from a human donor with aplastic anemia.

This clonotype was detected ten times or more. The V gene is TRBV9, the J gene TRBJ2-1; the match to TRBD2 covers 10 bases. V gave up 3 bases and J gave up 10 bases; unmatched junction bases: 10. Germline loops: CDR1 SGDLS, CDR2 YYNGEE. The CDR3 has 15 amino acids. CDR3: CASSAGTSDRGEQFF. DNA for the CDR3: TGTGCCAGCAGCGCCGGGACTAGCGATAGGGGGGAGCAGTTCTTC.

The gene calls are TRBV11-2 and TRBJ1-6; D uncertain. V lost 0 bases and J 0 bases, leaving 3 bases between the germline ends. The CDR3 contains 15 residues. Germline V CDR1 and CDR2: SGHAT, FQNNGV. The CDR3 sequence: CASSLDSSYNSPLHF. As DNA, the CDR3 is TGTGCCAGCAGCTTAGACAGCTCCTATAATTCACCCCTCCACTTT.

This chain links TRBV12-3 or TRBV12-4 with TRBJ1-3; TRBD1 matches at 8 bases. The V segment lost 5 bases and the J segment 0 bases; nucleotides outside the gene matches: 3. The CDR3 length is 15 residues. The CDR3 DNA reads as TGTGCCAGCAGTGAGGACAGGGCCTCTGGAAACACCATATATTTT. Protein sequence: CASSEDRASGNTIYF.

Only a few counts were recorded for this clonotype. V usage is TRBV25-1 and J usage is TRBJ1-2; possible D gene TRBD1, 5 bases. Germline values: CDR1 MGHDK, CDR2 SYGVNS. V was shortened by 3 bases and J by 4 bases, with 12 bases between the two germline ends. The CDR3 is made up of 14 amino acids. In nucleotides, the CDR3 is TGTGCCAGCAGTGATACCCTGGACATCTATGGCTACACCTTC. This translates into CASSDTLDIYGYTF.

This clonotype was detected only a few times. The genes are TRBV7-6 and TRBJ2-7, with 10 bases identical to TRBD2. V shed 2 bases and J 6 bases; nucleotides not matched to a gene: 7. CDR1 SGHVS and CDR2 FNYEAQ come from the germline V gene. This CDR3 has 15 amino acids. The CDR3: CASSLLSGGAREQYF. In nucleotides, the CDR3 is TGTGCCAGCAGCTTACTAAGCGGGGGGGCGCGCGAGCAGTACTTC.

This clonotype was observed many times. The V and J genes are TRBV20-1 and TRBJ1-1, with D unresolved. Germline loops: CDR1 DFQATT, CDR2 SNEGSKA (reference sequence). This CDR3 is built from 15 residues. V lost 0 bases and J lost 6, with 17 bases in between. The DNA for the CDR3 is TGCAGTGCTAGAGATCCCGGTGGGATATTGGCTGAAGCTTTCTTT. Translation gives CSARDPGGILAEAFF.

The chain couples TRBV9 to TRBJ2-7; 11 positions agree with TRBD1. CDR1 and CDR2 (germline): SGDLS, YYNGEE. The CDR3 sequence is 16 residues long. Trimming at V came to 1 base and at J to 8 bases, leaving 11 bases not matched to a gene. The CDR3, as DNA: TGTGCCAGCAGCGTAAGGGCCCGGGACAGGGGGAACAAGCAGTACTTC. Its translation is CASSVRARDRGNKQYF.

This chain joins TRBV11-2 and TRBJ2-7; TRBD1 aligns across 9 bases. The CDR3 runs 16 residues. The V gene end was trimmed by 5 bases and the J gene end by 4 bases; junction bases not matched to a gene: 12. The germline gives CDR1 SGHAT, CDR2 FQNNGV. CDR3 protein: CASSAAGGQGSYEQYF. Written as DNA, the CDR3 is TGTGCCAGCAGCGCGGCCGGGGGACAGGGTTCGTACGAGCAGTACTTC. The complete variable domain, with remaining parts taken from reference TRBV11-2 and TRBJ2-7, reads EAGVAQSPRYKIIEKRQSVAFWCNPISGHATLYWYQQILGQGPKLLIQFQNNGVVDDSQLPKDRFSAERLKGVDSTLKIQPAKLEDSAVYLCASSAAGGQGSYEQYFGPGTRLTVT.

V is TRBV19 and J is TRBJ2-7; 7 nucleotides agree with TRBD2. The J call is uncertain, as TRBJ2-1 better fits the DNA end. This CDR3 region has 15 residues. Looked up from germline, CDR1 is LNHDA and CDR2 is SQIVND (reference sequence). The CDR3 reads CASSIGGSGNNEQFF. The CDR3 nucleotides read TGTGCCAGTAGTATAGGCGGCAGCGGGAACAATGAGCAGTTCTTC.

This clonotype was observed at least ten times. The rearrangement uses TRBV19 and TRBJ2-7, with D perhaps given as TRBD1 or TRBD2 (6 bases each). Trimming took off 3 bases at V and 6 bases at J, with 18 bases between the two ends. The CDR3 has 15 residues. Germline-derived CDR1 and CDR2 are LNHDA and SQIVND (reference sequence). The CDR3 is CASSIGGLAPTEQYF. CDR3 sequence (DNA): TGTGCCAGTAGTATTGGGGGGCTAGCTCCGACCGAGCAGTACTTC. Looking up the rest from reference TRBV19 and TRBJ2-7 gives the full variable domain: DGGITQSPKYLFRKEGQNVTLSCEQNLNHDAMYWYRQDPGQGLRLIYYSQIVNDFQKGDIAEGYSVSREKKESFPLTVTSAQKNPTAFYLCASSIGGLAPTEQYFGPGTRLTVT.

About this clonotype: One base away lies a much larger clone, so this may be a sequencing read error. The chain joins TRBV6-2 or TRBV6-3 to TRBJ2-7; tentatively, D is TRBD2 (7 bases). CDR1 and CDR2 from the germline V gene are MNHEY and SVGEGT. Trimming removed 8 bases from V and 5 bases from J, with 25 bases in between. The CDR3 runs 16 residues. CDR3 in amino acids: CASDDPGGRRSHEQYF. The CDR3 DNA reads as TGTGCCAGCGATGATCCCGGGGGGCGTAGGTCCCACGAGCAGTACTTC.

The sample holds many counts of this clonotype. The V call is TRBV6-1, the J call TRBJ1-1, with no clear D. Germline loops: CDR1 MNHNS, CDR2 SASEGT. Deletions cut 4 bases from V and 4 bases from J, with 16 bases between. The CDR3 loop spans 15 amino acids. The CDR3 reads CASSVIIPGGTEAFF. The CDR3 DNA sequence: TGTGCCAGCAGTGTCATTATCCCGGGTGGCACTGAAGCTTTCTTT.

The count of this clonotype is one. The V call is TRBV6-5, the J call TRBJ2-5; D uncertain. V lost 7 bases to trimming and J lost 5 bases, with 5 bases between them. The CDR3 sequence is 10 residues long. Germline CDR1 and CDR2: MNHEY and SVGAGI. The CDR3 is CASTGETQYF. Here the CDR3 DNA reads TGTGCCAGCACCGGGGAGACCCAGTACTTC.

In DNA, the CDR3 is TGTGCCAGCAGGCCCGACGTGGGGGACTTATATAGCAATCAGCCCCAGCATTTT. The encoded protein is CASRPDVGDLYSNQPQHF. J is TRBJ1-5 and V is TRBV28; D is perhaps TRBD1 (5 bases). V gave up 6 bases and J gave up 0 bases, with 21 bases separating them. Germline lookup yields CDR1 MDHEN and CDR2 SYDVKM. The CDR3 covers 18 residues.

The chain employs TRBV10-3 and TRBJ2-3, with a tentative D call TRBD2 (6 bases). The length of the CDR3 is 11 residues. CDR1 is ENHRY and CDR2 is SYGVKD in the germline V gene. The ends were cut back, 7 bases at V and 7 bases at J, with 9 bases in the middle. CDR3 amino acids: CAITAGNTQYF. CDR3 coding DNA: TGTGCCATCACCGCGGGGAATACGCAGTATTTT.

A word on this clonotype: The CDR3 does not end in the conserved phenylalanine or tryptophan, so this is likely a read error. The chain employs TRBV6-1 and TRBJ1-1; 8 nucleotides line up with TRBD1. Germline assignment: CDR1 MNHNS and CDR2 SASEGT. V was clipped by 7 bases and J by 1 base; unmatched bases: 14. This CDR3 contains 17 residues. CDR3 amino acids: CASTGGGQGARNTEAFL. The CDR3 nucleotides read TGTGCCAGCACCGGAGGGGGGCAGGGGGCGCGGAACACTGAAGCTTTCCTT.

The sample holds a few counts of this clonotype. This likely comes from a read error, as the CDR3 has no conserved phenylalanine or tryptophan at its end. It is unclear where the CDR3 begins or ends on the DNA, so no DNA is shown, and the CDR3 is as TCRdb lists it. The CDR3 here is CASSLGGLAG. This rearrangement joins TRBV7-2 to TRBJ2-7; TRBD2, the D gene given by the table, was not confirmed from the DNA. Counting both end residues, the CDR3 totals 10 amino acids. Germline CDR1 is SGHTA and CDR2 is FQGNSA.

This clonotype was counted many times. CDR3 nucleotide sequence: TGTGCCAGCAGCCGGTTATTAGTAAGGGAAGAGACCCAGTACTTC. Translated, it gives CASSRLLVREETQYF. The gene calls are TRBV7-2 and TRBJ2-5; no definite D call. The V gene's germline CDR1 is SGHTA and CDR2 FQGNSA. The CDR3 runs to 15 residues. Trimming took off 5 bases at V and 3 bases at J, with 16 bases between the two ends.

At least ten counts were recorded for this clonotype. The J gene is TRBJ1-2, the V gene TRBV12-3 or TRBV12-4, with 9 positions matching TRBD1. Trimming removed 4 bases from V and 3 bases from J; junction bases left unmatched: 6. The CDR3 sequence is 15 residues long. The CDR3 region is CASSSRDREDYGYTF. The CDR3 DNA is TGTGCCAGCAGTTCCCGGGACAGGGAGGACTATGGCTACACCTTC.

The V and J genes are TRBV24-1 and TRBJ2-7; 9 bases are shared with TRBD1. Germline values: CDR1 KGHDR, CDR2 SFDVKD. The CDR3 runs 13 residues. V was clipped by 12 bases and J by 1 base; unmatched bases: 6. The DNA of the CDR3 is TGTGCCTCCACCGGGACAGGGTCCTACGAGCAGTACTTC. This translates into CASTGTGSYEQYF.

This clonotype was recorded many times. The rearrangement links TRBV2 to TRBJ1-2, with D perhaps matching TRBD1 (5 bases). Trimming shortened V by 6 bases and J by 3 bases, and 14 bases separated the two germline ends. Germline values: CDR1 SNHLY, CDR2 FYNNEI. CDR3 size: 14 residues. The CDR3 nucleotides are TGTGCCAGCAGCCTGTCAGGGTTGGACTATGGCTACACCTTC. Residues: CASSLSGLDYGYTF.

This clonotype was seen many times. The V call is TRBV5-1, the J call TRBJ2-5; TRBD2 matches 8 bases. The CDR3 runs 14 residues. Germline-derived CDR1 and CDR2 are SGHRS and YFSETQ. The V and J ends lost 1 base and 5 bases, in that order; junction bases with no gene match: 4. CDR3 loop: CASSLTSGYETQYF. The CDR3 nucleotides read TGCGCCAGCAGCTTGACTAGCGGTTACGAGACCCAGTACTTC.

Worth noting for this clonotype: Sequence at one end of the junction differs from germline and may be a read error. This chain uses TRBV10-3 with TRBJ1-2; D may be TRBD1 (6 bases). Germline CDR1 ENHRY, CDR2 SYGVKD. This CDR3 spans 17 amino acids. CDR3 sequence reads: CAIREGGSQTANYGYTF. In DNA, the CDR3 is TGTGCCATCCGTGAGGGGGGCAGCCAAACAGCTAACTATGGCTACACCTTC.

The V and J genes are TRBV7-2 and TRBJ2-1; D is perhaps TRBD1 (5 bases). V lost 5 bases and J 3 bases, leaving 11 bases between the germline ends. Germline V gene lookup returns CDR1 SGHTA and CDR2 FQGNSA. The CDR3 contains 14 residues. The CDR3 protein is CASSARQRYNEQFF. The DNA of the CDR3 is TGTGCCAGCAGCGCCCGACAGCGCTACAATGAGCAGTTCTTC.

A single count supports this clonotype. A much larger clone lies a single base off, so this may be a read error. The chain links TRBV4-2 to TRBJ2-1, with 7 bases that match TRBD2. Germline CDR1 LGHNA, CDR2 YNFKEQ. The CDR3 is 14 residues long. CDR3 region: CASSPPGTTNGQFF. The CDR3 DNA is TGTGCCAGCAGCCCCCCCGGGACTACCAATGGGCAGTTCTTC.

This sequence joins TRBV20-1 and TRBJ2-5; 7 bases line up with TRBD2. After removal of 3 bases from V and 5 bases from J, the junction contained 3 bases not matched to a gene. The germline gives CDR1 DFQATT, CDR2 SNEGSKA (reference sequence). This CDR3 contains 12 residues. The CDR3 DNA sequence: TGCAGTGCTAGGGGGGGAGGGGAGACCCAGTACTTC. Translation gives CSARGGGETQYF.